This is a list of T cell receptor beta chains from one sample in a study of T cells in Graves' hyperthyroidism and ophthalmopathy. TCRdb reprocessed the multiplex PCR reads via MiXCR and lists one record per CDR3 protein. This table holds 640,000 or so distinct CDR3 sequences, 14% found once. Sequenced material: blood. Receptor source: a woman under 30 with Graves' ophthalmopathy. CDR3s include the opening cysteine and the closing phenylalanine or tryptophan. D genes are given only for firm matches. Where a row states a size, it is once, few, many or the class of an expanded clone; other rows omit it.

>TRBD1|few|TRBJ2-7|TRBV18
CASSRTGGRYEQYF
TGTGCCAGCTCACGGACAGGGGGCCGGTACGAGCAGTACTTC
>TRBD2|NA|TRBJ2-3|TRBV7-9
CASSLDFLAGGARTQYF
TGTGCCAGCAGCTTAGATTTCTTAGCGGGAGGGGCTCGGACGCAGTATTTT
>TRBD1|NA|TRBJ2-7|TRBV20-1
CSARNIGQGVHEQYF
TGCAGTGCTAGAAACATCGGACAGGGAGTCCACGAGCAGTACTTC
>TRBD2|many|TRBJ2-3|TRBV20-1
CSALGLALTDTQYF
TGCAGTGCCTTGGGACTAGCGCTCACAGATACGCAGTATTTT
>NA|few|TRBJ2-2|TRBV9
CASSVDLYITGELFF
TGTGCCAGCAGCGTAGATTTATACATCACCGGGGAGCTGTTTTTT
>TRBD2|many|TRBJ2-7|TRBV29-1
CSVEGRTSGDYEQYF
TGCAGCGTTGAAGGACGGACTAGCGGAGACTACGAGCAGTACTTC
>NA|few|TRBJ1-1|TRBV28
CASSTAGGGREAFF
TGTGCCAGCAGTACCGCCGGGGGGGGGAGGGAAGCTTTCTTT
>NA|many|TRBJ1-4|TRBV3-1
CASSQRATNEKLFF
TGTGCCAGCAGCCAAAGGGCAACTAATGAAAAACTGTTTTTT
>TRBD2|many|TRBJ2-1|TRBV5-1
CASSLGRLAGGNEQFF
TGCGCCAGCAGCTTGGGGCGACTAGCGGGAGGAAATGAGCAGTTCTTC
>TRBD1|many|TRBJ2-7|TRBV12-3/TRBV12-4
CASSLGDRGHSSYEQYF
TGTGCCAGCAGCCTAGGGGACAGGGGGCACAGCTCCTACGAGCAGTACTTC
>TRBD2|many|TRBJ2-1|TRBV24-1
CATSDPQDERGEQFF
TGTGCCACCAGTGATCCCCAGGACGAGCGGGGTGAGCAGTTCTTC
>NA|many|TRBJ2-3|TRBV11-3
CASSPRQVPSTDTQYF
TGTGCCAGCAGCCCCCGCCAGGTCCCTAGCACAGATACGCAGTATTTT
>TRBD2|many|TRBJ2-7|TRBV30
CAWRDQGLALPYEQYF
TGTGCCTGGAGAGACCAAGGACTAGCTTTACCCTACGAGCAGTACTTC
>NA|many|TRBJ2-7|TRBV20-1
CSAPREANYEQYF
TGCAGTGCCCCCCGTGAGGCGAACTACGAGCAGTACTTC
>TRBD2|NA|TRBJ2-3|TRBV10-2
CASRVGAGTDTQYF
TGCGCCAGTAGAGTGGGAGCGGGGACAGATACGCAGTATTTT
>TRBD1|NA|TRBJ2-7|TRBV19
CASSITGTAYEQYF
TGTGCCAGTAGTATCACCGGGACAGCCTACGAGCAGTACTTC
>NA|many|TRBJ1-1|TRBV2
CASLYMNAEAFF
TGTGCCAGTCTTTATATGAACGCTGAAGCTTTCTTT
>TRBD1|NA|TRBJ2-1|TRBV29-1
CSVGTGAGYNEQFF
TGCAGCGTGGGCACAGGGGCCGGGTACAATGAGCAGTTCTTC
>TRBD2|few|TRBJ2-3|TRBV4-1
CASSQEEAGSTDTQYF
TGCGCCAGCAGCCAAGAGGAAGCGGGAAGCACAGATACGCAGTATTTT
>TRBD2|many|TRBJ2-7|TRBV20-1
CSARRLPDGGSSYEQYF
TGCAGTGCTAGACGCCTACCTGACGGCGGGAGCTCCTACGAGCAGTACTTC
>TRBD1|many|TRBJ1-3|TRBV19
CASTRGQALDDGTIYF
TGTGCCAGTACTAGGGGACAGGCGCTCGATGATGGCACCATATATTTT
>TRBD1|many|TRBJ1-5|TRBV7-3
CASSLTGDRGNQPQHF
TGTGCCAGCAGCTTAACGGGGGACAGAGGCAATCAGCCCCAGCATTTT
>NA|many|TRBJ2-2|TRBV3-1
CASSPTLSGELFF
TGTGCCAGCAGCCCAACGTTGTCCGGGGAGCTGTTTTTT